Sequencing of this T cell receptor beta chain was carried out in a study of blood T cell repertoires in COVID-19. The CDR3 is 15 amino acids. V was pared by 10 bases and J by 4 bases, with 10 bases of the junction left unmatched. Germline values: CDR1 MNHEY, CDR2 SMNVEV (reference sequence). Assay used: immunoSEQ multiplex PCR; TCRdb lists only in-frame clones, some missing. The sample has 300,000 or so clones, over 75% seen once; the top ten hold 10%. Cohort 3 recovery required two negative PCRs, clearance, or symptom resolution. The receptor comes from a woman younger than 30 who had recovered from COVID-19. Sequencing input: PBMCs or T cells enriched from blood (not recorded which). The chain uses TRBV27 and TRBJ1-5; 10 nucleotides line up with TRBD1. The CDR3: CATQTGGRGNQPQHF. DNA of the CDR3: TGTGCCACCCAGACAGGGGGCAGAGGGAATCAGCCCCAGCATTTT.